These 29 T cell receptor beta chains share one sample of origin, sequenced in a study of T-cell memory formation after mild COVID-19. Each CDR3 protein gets one entry after TCRdb re-called the 5' RACE reads with MiXCR. The repertoire consists of roughly 220,000 distinct CDR3 sequences, with 9% to 10% occurring once and the leading ten covering roughly 4%. The sequenced sample consisted of PBMCs or a T cell subset sorted from them (not recorded which). These receptors were collected from a young man who had mild COVID-19 (a few samples of this study predate the infection). Cell type and time point are not known.

This clonotype has ten or more counts. The V gene is TRBV9, the J gene TRBJ2-1; no firm D call. This CDR3 has 14 amino acids. The V end was cut by 0 bases, the J end by 8 bases, with 12 bases between. The germline gives CDR1 SGDLS, CDR2 YYNGEE. CDR3 sequence (DNA): TGTGCCAGCAGCGTAGCATGGATCTGGGATGAGCAGTTCTTC. Translated, it gives CASSVAWIWDEQFF.

At least ten counts were recorded for this clonotype. The V gene is TRBV7-2, the J gene TRBJ2-5; D unresolved. Germline V CDR1 and CDR2: SGHTA, FQGNSA. Trimming took off 5 bases at V and 2 bases at J, with 9 bases between the two ends. The CDR3 totals 13 residues. The CDR3, as DNA: TGTGCCAGCAGCCCCCCCGCTCAAGAGACCCAGTACTTC. Its translation: CASSPPAQETQYF.

The rearrangement joins TRBV12-3 or TRBV12-4 to TRBJ2-7; maybe TRBD2 (6 bases). V lost 3 bases, J lost 7 bases, and 13 bases lay in between. CDR3 length: 13 residues. In DNA form, the CDR3 reads TGTGCCAGCAGTTTCCGGCGGGGAGATGAGCAGTACTTC. Translation gives CASSFRRGDEQYF.

The table lists this clonotype with a few counts. The V gene is TRBV6-5, the J gene TRBJ2-3; unclear D gene. Germline CDR1 reads MNHEY; CDR2 reads SVGAGI. CDR3 size: 11 residues. Trimming removed 1 base at V and 6 bases at J, with 2 bases between. The DNA of the CDR3 is TGTGCCAGCAGTTACTTGGATACGCAGTATTTT. Protein product: CASSYLDTQYF.

This clonotype was counted a few times. This chain links TRBV11-1 with TRBJ2-6; unclear D gene. The V end was cut by 3 bases, the J end by 0 bases, with 9 bases between. Looked up from germline, CDR1 is SGHAT and CDR2 is FQDESV (reference sequence). This CDR3 comprises 16 residues. This chain's CDR3 is CASSFQSYSGANVLTF. CDR3 bases: TGTGCCAGCAGCTTCCAGTCCTACTCTGGGGCCAACGTCCTGACTTTC. The complete variable domain, with remaining parts taken from reference TRBV11-1 and TRBJ2-6, reads EAEVAQSPRYKITEKSQAVAFWCDPISGHATLYWYRQILGQGPELLVQFQDESVVDDSQLPKDRFSAERLKGVDSTLKIQPAELGDSAMYLCASSFQSYSGANVLTFGAGSRLTVL.

The chain couples TRBV20-1 to TRBJ2-3, with D possibly matching TRBD1 (6 bases). Per the germline V gene, CDR1 is DFQATT and CDR2 is SNEGSKA (reference sequence). V dropped 5 bases and J dropped 5 bases, with 17 bases sitting between them. The CDR3 loop spans 14 amino acids. The CDR3 loop is CSAQAGEGLDTQYF. In DNA, the CDR3 is TGCAGTGCTCAAGCAGGGGAAGGGTTAGATACGCAGTATTTT.

The chain recombines TRBV7-2 with TRBJ2-3; 11 positions match TRBD2. The V segment lost 4 bases and the J segment 9 bases; nucleotides outside the gene matches: 6. CDR3 length: 14 residues. Looked up from germline, CDR1 is SGHTA and CDR2 is FQGNSA. This CDR3 is CASSSSVAGGTQYF. The DNA for the CDR3 is TGTGCCAGCAGCTCCTCCGTAGCGGGGGGGACGCAGTATTTT.

This clonotype was observed a few times. V gene TRBV6-2 or TRBV6-3 combines with J gene TRBJ2-6; D tentatively fits TRBD1 or TRBD2 (5 bases each). V lost 6 bases, J lost 2 bases, and 5 bases lay in between. The CDR3 is 13 amino acids. The germline gives CDR1 MNHEY, CDR2 SVGEGT. In DNA form, the CDR3 reads TGTGCCAGCAGGGGGGCTGGGGCCAACGTCCTGACTTTC. This gives the protein CASRGAGANVLTF.

The chain carries TRBV4-2 and TRBJ2-5; D is perhaps TRBD2 (6 bases). The V gene's germline CDR1 is LGHNA and CDR2 YNFKEQ. This CDR3 contains 17 residues. Trimming removed 0 bases at V and 4 bases at J, with 18 bases between. CDR3 protein: CASSQDPAGQGLETQYF. As DNA, the CDR3 is TGTGCCAGCAGCCAAGACCCCGCGGGGCAGGGATTAGAGACCCAGTACTTC.

This clonotype was recorded a few times. The chain carries TRBV4-3 and TRBJ2-3, with D maybe TRBD2 (5 bases). The CDR3 spans 14 residues. The germline CDR1 and CDR2 sequences are LGHNA and YSLEER. The ends were cut back, 0 bases at V and 8 bases at J, with 12 bases in the middle. The CDR3 nucleotides are TGCGCCAGCAGCCAAGAGAGCGGAATCGGTACGCAGTATTTT. Protein: CASSQESGIGTQYF.

This clonotype has more than one count but fewer than ten. V gene TRBV7-2 combines with J gene TRBJ2-7; possible D gene TRBD1, 5 bases. In germline, CDR1 is SGHTA, CDR2 FQGNSA. The CDR3 loop spans 13 amino acids. V lost 5 bases to trimming and J lost 4 bases, with 12 bases between them. The CDR3 spells CASSVDSQYEQYF. The CDR3 DNA is TGTGCCAGCAGCGTAGACAGTCAATACGAGCAGTACTTC.

This clonotype was seen many times. J is TRBJ1-5 and V is TRBV4-1; D perhaps matches TRBD1 (5 bases). The germline gives CDR1 MGHRA, CDR2 YSYEKL. Between the trimmed V and J ends, which lost 3 bases and 4 bases, there was a span of 22 bases. This CDR3 comprises 18 residues. DNA for the CDR3: TGCGCCAGCAGCCATGCCCTCCTCCGGGACGACTATAATCAGCCCCAGCATTTT. The encoded protein is CASSHALLRDDYNQPQHF.

This clonotype turned up a few times. V gene TRBV12-3 or TRBV12-4 combines with J gene TRBJ1-2; D perhaps matches TRBD1 (5 bases). The CDR3 consists of 16 residues. Deletions cut 6 bases from V and 1 base from J, with 18 bases between. The CDR3 DNA is TGTGCCAGCAGACCCCAGGGAAGCCGCGTTAACTATGGCTACACCTTC. It translates to CASRPQGSRVNYGYTF.

This rearrangement joins TRBV3-1 to TRBJ2-7; 9 nucleotides line up with TRBD1. The germline gives CDR1 LGHDT, CDR2 YNNKEL (reference sequence). The CDR3 covers 16 residues. Trimming took 1 base from V and 2 from J; bases not matched to a gene: 6. The CDR3 is CASSQGPGQGTYEQYF. The CDR3 DNA is TGTGCCAGCAGCCAAGGGCCGGGACAGGGCACCTACGAGCAGTACTTC.

This clonotype was seen a handful of times. V gene TRBV2 combines with J gene TRBJ2-7; D not resolved. The CDR3 covers 14 residues. The V gene lost 7 bases and the J gene lost 1 base, with 14 bases spanning the gap. The germline gives CDR1 SNHLY, CDR2 FYNNEI. CDR3: CASIFLGNSYEQYF. The CDR3 DNA reads TGTGCCAGCATCTTCTTGGGGAATTCCTACGAGCAGTACTTC. Together with reference TRBV2 and TRBJ2-7, the CDR3 gives the full variable domain: EPEVTQTPSHQVTQMGQEVILRCVPISNHLYFYWYRQILGQKVEFLVSFYNNEISEKSEIFDDQFSVERPDGSNFTLKIRSTKLEDSAMYFCASIFLGNSYEQYFGPGTRLTVT.

This clonotype was detected many times. The V and J genes are TRBV29-1 and TRBJ1-4; TRBD1 might be the D (5 bases). Germline CDR1 and CDR2: SQVTM and ANQGSEA. V lost 4 bases and J lost 3, with 12 bases in between. The CDR3 is 14 amino acids. This chain's CDR3 is CSVAGYQANEKLFF. In nucleotides, the CDR3 is TGCAGCGTTGCAGGGTATCAAGCTAATGAAAAACTGTTTTTT.

The V gene is TRBV6-5, the J gene TRBJ2-1, with 10 bases identical to TRBD2. With V trimmed by 7 bases and J by 2 bases, 2 bases remained unmatched. CDR1 is MNHEY, CDR2 SVGAGI, per germline. The length of the CDR3 is 14 residues. The CDR3 is CASTTSGAYNEQFF. The CDR3, as DNA: TGTGCCAGCACCACTAGCGGGGCCTACAATGAGCAGTTCTTC.

This clonotype was recorded at least ten times. V is TRBV28 and J is TRBJ1-4; TRBD1 matches at 7 bases. CDR1 is MDHEN, CDR2 SYDVKM, per germline. The CDR3 length is 17 residues. The ends lost 5 bases at V and 4 bases at J; junction bases unmatched: 13. CDR3 residues: CASSPPFGQDFNEKLFF. For the CDR3, the DNA is TGTGCCAGCAGTCCCCCCTTCGGACAGGACTTTAATGAAAAACTGTTTTTT.

This clonotype came up many times. This chain joins TRBV24-1 and TRBJ2-3, with D maybe TRBD1 (6 bases). The CDR3 spans 13 residues. Germline V CDR1 and CDR2: KGHDR, SFDVKD. Trimming pared 10 bases from V and 2 bases from J, leaving 12 bases between. The CDR3 reads CATRRGTTDTQYF. The CDR3 DNA is TGTGCCACGCGAAGGGGGACCACAGATACGCAGTATTTT.

This clonotype was seen a few times. This chain connects TRBV29-1 to TRBJ1-5; D might be TRBD1 (5 bases). CDR1 SQVTM and CDR2 ANQGSEA come from the germline V gene. There are 13 residues in the CDR3. The V and J ends lost 4 bases and 6 bases respectively, with 13 bases between them. CDR3 sequence (DNA): TGCAGCGTTGCGATTAGAAGGGGTCAGCCCCAGCATTTT. This encodes CSVAIRRGQPQHF.

This chain connects TRBV15 to TRBJ2-1; 9 bases fit TRBD2. CDR1 and CDR2 (germline): LNHNV, YYDKDF (reference sequence). This CDR3 contains 16 residues. After removal of 1 base from V and 2 bases from J, the junction contained 3 bases not matched to a gene. CDR3: CATSRGGGGAYNEQFF. DNA for the CDR3: TGTGCCACCAGCAGAGGAGGCGGGGGGGCCTACAATGAGCAGTTCTTC. Drawing the rest from reference TRBV15 and TRBJ2-1, the complete variable domain is DAMVIQNPRYQVTQFGKPVTLSCSQTLNHNVMYWYQQKSSQAPKLLFHYYDKDFNNEADTPDNFQSRRPNTSFCFLDIRSPGLGDTAMYLCATSRGGGGAYNEQFFGPGTRLTVL.

The rearrangement links TRBV6-2 or TRBV6-3 to TRBJ1-1; unclear D gene. V lost 4 bases and J lost 1, with 10 bases in between. This CDR3 region has 14 residues. The germline V gene has CDR1 MNHEY and CDR2 SVGEGT. Here the CDR3 reads CASSLDGKNTEAFF. The CDR3, as DNA: TGTGCCAGCAGTTTAGACGGAAAGAACACTGAAGCTTTCTTT.

This clonotype was counted between two and nine times. V usage is TRBV5-1 and J usage is TRBJ2-4; TRBD2 might be the D (6 bases). The ends were cut back, 3 bases at V and 0 bases at J, with 16 bases in the middle. Germline lookup yields CDR1 SGHRS and CDR2 YFSETQ. The CDR3 extends over 17 amino acids. The CDR3 sequence is CASSSPGLKLAKNIQYF. Written as DNA, the CDR3 is TGCGCCAGCAGCTCACCGGGACTGAAACTAGCCAAAAACATTCAGTACTTC.

The chain couples TRBV5-1 to TRBJ2-1, with TRBD1 matching 9 bases. The junction had 9 bases not matched to a gene; V was cut back by 4 bases and J by 7 bases. The CDR3 loop spans 15 amino acids. Germline CDR1 is SGHRS and CDR2 is YFSETQ. The CDR3 bases are TGCGCCAGCAGCCCAAGGGACAGGGATCCGAATGAGCAGTTCTTC. Its translation is CASSPRDRDPNEQFF. The variable domain in full, completed from reference TRBV5-1 and TRBJ2-1, reads KAGVTQTPRYLIKTRGQQVTLSCSPISGHRSVSWYQQTPGQGLQFLFEYFSETQRNKGNFPGRFSGRQFSNSRSEMNVSTLELGDSALYLCASSPRDRDPNEQFFGPGTRLTVL.

The chain uses TRBV19 and TRBJ1-6; D remains unclear. The CDR3 length is 13 residues. V was cut by 10 bases and J by 4 bases, with 11 bases left in between. Germline V gene lookup returns CDR1 LNHDA and CDR2 SQIVND (reference sequence). CDR3 DNA sequence: TGTGCCACTCAGGATGCGTATAATTCACCCCTCCACTTT. Translated: CATQDAYNSPLHF.

This clonotype was seen only a few times. The chain carries TRBV28 and TRBJ2-2, with TRBD1 matching 9 bases. Germline assignment: CDR1 MDHEN and CDR2 SYDVKM. Trimming took 7 bases from V and 7 from J; bases not matched to a gene: 13. The CDR3 consists of 16 residues. The CDR3 nucleotides read TGTGCCAGCAAGACGCCCGGGACAGGGCAAGGCGGGGAGCTGTTTTTT. It translates to CASKTPGTGQGGELFF.

The sample holds many counts of this clonotype. The chain has TRBV3-1 and TRBJ2-5; D remains unclear. The germline gives CDR1 LGHDT, CDR2 YNNKEL (reference sequence). V was shortened by 1 base and J by 5 bases, with 5 bases between the two germline ends. The CDR3 consists of 12 residues. Here the CDR3 reads CASSQGGETQYF. The CDR3 nucleotides are TGTGCCAGCAGCCAAGGTGGGGAGACCCAGTACTTC.

The chain has TRBV4-3 and TRBJ2-5; D gene unclear. Germline V gene data show CDR1 as LGHNA and CDR2 as YSLEER. The length of the CDR3 is 14 residues. V lost 1 base, J lost 4 bases, and 10 bases lay in between. Here the CDR3 reads CASSQGHRPETQYF. The CDR3 region has the DNA TGCGCCAGCAGCCAAGGTCATCGGCCAGAGACCCAGTACTTC.

This clonotype was counted at least ten times. The chain is built from TRBV27 and TRBJ2-1, with a tentative D call TRBD2 (6 bases). CDR1 is MNHEY and CDR2 is SMNVEV in the germline V gene (reference sequence). CDR3 length equals 16 residues. V was trimmed by 2 bases and J by 0 bases, leaving 11 bases between them. CDR3 residues: CASSLGTQGSYNEQFF. The CDR3 DNA is TGTGCCAGCAGTTTAGGGACTCAAGGCTCCTACAATGAGCAGTTCTTC.